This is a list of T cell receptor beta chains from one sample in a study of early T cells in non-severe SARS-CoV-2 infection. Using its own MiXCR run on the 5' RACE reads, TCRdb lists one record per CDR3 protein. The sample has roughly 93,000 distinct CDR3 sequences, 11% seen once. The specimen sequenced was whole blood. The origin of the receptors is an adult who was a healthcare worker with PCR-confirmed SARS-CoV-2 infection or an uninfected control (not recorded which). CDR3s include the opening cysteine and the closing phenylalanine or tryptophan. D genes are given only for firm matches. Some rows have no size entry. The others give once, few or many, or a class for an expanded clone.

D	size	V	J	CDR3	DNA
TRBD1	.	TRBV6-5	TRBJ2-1	CASRRTGLRNEQFF	TGTGCCAGCAGGAGGACAGGGTTGAGAAATGAGCAGTTCTTC
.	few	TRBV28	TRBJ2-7	CASSRPSGGRYEQYF	TGTGCCAGCAGTCGCCCGTCGGGGGGCCGGTACGAGCAGTACTTC
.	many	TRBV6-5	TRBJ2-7	CASRPGPGSNEQYF	TGTGCCAGCAGGCCGGGACCTGGCTCTAACGAGCAGTACTTC
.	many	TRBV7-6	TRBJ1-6	CASSLARGGPPLHF	TGTGCCAGCAGCTTAGCGCGAGGGGGACCACCCCTCCACTTT
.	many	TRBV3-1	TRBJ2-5	CASSQPETQYF	TGTGCCAGCAGCCAACCCGAGACCCAGTACTTC
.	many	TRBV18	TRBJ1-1	CASSSARGGSGEAFF	TGTGCCAGCTCCTCTGCACGGGGCGGAAGTGGTGAAGCTTTCTTT
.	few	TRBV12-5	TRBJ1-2	CASGLVATGGLIEYGYTF	TGTGCTAGTGGTTTGGTCGCAACCGGGGGCTTAATTGAGTATGGCTACACCTTC
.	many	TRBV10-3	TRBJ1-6	CAIRRPDSPNSPLHF	TGTGCCATCAGGCGCCCCGACAGTCCTAATTCACCCCTCCACTTT
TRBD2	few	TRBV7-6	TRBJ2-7	CASISSGSMGEQYF	TGTGCCAGTATCTCCAGCGGGAGTATGGGCGAGCAGTACTTC
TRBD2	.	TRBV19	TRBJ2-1	CASSIGGSRISYNEQFF	TGTGCCAGTAGTATCGGGGGGTCACGCATCTCCTACAATGAGCAGTTCTTC